This passage covers 17 T cell receptor beta chains from one sample sequenced in a study of T cells in Graves' hyperthyroidism and ophthalmopathy (dated by TCRdb to between 2018 and 2021). Library preparation was by multiplex PCR. The reads were generated on an Illumina HiSeq 2000. The TCR beta CDR3 regions were amplified from RNA transcripts. A first-round RT-PCR of the TCR CDR3 used the HTBI primer set with the Qiagen OneStep RT-PCR kit. TCRdb reanalyzed the raw reads on its own, using fastp at Q25 for trimming and MiXCR for clone calling, and kept in-frame beta chains. Rows with one shared CDR3 protein collapse into an entry with the most common genes and DNA. The sample includes some 370,000 distinct CDR3 sequences, with roughly a sixth observed a single time. The ten largest clones represent approximately 35% of the sample. Material for sequencing was blood. The receptors shown here come from a woman aged 25 to 45 with Graves' hyperthyroidism that later progressed to Graves' ophthalmopathy.

This clonotype turned up a few times. The chain combines TRBV5-1 with TRBJ2-2, with D maybe TRBD1 (6 bases). Germline CDR1 and CDR2: SGHRS and YFSETQ. V was trimmed by 4 bases and J by 2 bases, leaving 15 bases between them. The CDR3 is 16 amino acids. CDR3 DNA sequence: TGCGCCAGCAGCGACCCAAAGACAGGAAACACCGGGGAGCTGTTTTTT. Protein product: CASSDPKTGNTGELFF. The whole variable domain, remainder taken from reference TRBV5-1 and TRBJ2-2, is KAGVTQTPRYLIKTRGQQVTLSCSPISGHRSVSWYQQTPGQGLQFLFEYFSETQRNKGNFPGRFSGRQFSNSRSEMNVSTLELGDSALYLCASSDPKTGNTGELFFGEGSRLTVL.

This sequence joins TRBV12-3 or TRBV12-4 and TRBJ2-7; maybe TRBD1 (6 bases). The CDR3 contains 16 residues. Trimming removed 1 base from V and 1 base from J, with 14 bases in between. CDR3 sequence reads: CASSLVDRPLSYEQYF. CDR3 nucleotides: TGTGCCAGCAGTTTAGTGGACAGACCCTTGTCCTACGAGCAGTACTTC.

In this sample, this clonotype turned up many times. The gene calls are TRBV7-8 and TRBJ1-3; D gene unclear. Germline CDR1 reads SGHVS; CDR2 reads FQNEAQ. V dropped 1 base and J dropped 4 bases, with 8 bases sitting between them. The CDR3 has 14 residues. CDR3 amino acids: CASSLVPSGNTIYF. The DNA for the CDR3 is TGTGCCAGCAGCTTAGTTCCCTCCGGAAACACCATATATTTT.

This clonotype was found many times. The chain combines TRBV7-6 with TRBJ2-1; D is ambiguous. The CDR3 extends over 14 amino acids. V was shortened by 8 bases and J by 10 bases, with 21 bases between the two germline ends. Germline CDR1 and CDR2: SGHVS and FNYEAQ. CDR3 region: CASGKDPDLEEQFF. In DNA form, the CDR3 reads TGTGCCAGCGGGAAAGACCCCGACTTGGAAGAGCAGTTCTTC.

In this sample, this clonotype turned up many times. The chain combines TRBV20-1 with TRBJ2-1; 12 nucleotides align to TRBD2. The CDR3 length is 12 residues. The germline V gene encodes CDR1 DFQATT and CDR2 SNEGSKA (reference sequence). J lost 15 bases, V lost 0 bases, and 3 bases had no gene match. In nucleotides, the CDR3 is TGCAGTGCTAGAGATCCTAGCGGGAGGGGGTTCTTC. The encoded protein is CSARDPSGRGFF.

The genes are TRBV27 and TRBJ2-6; possible D gene TRBD1, 5 bases. Trimming removed 8 bases from V and 4 bases from J, with 9 bases in between. Germline loops: CDR1 MNHEY, CDR2 SMNVEV (reference sequence). CDR3 length: 13 residues. The CDR3 sequence is CASSPGGANVLTF. The CDR3 DNA reads as TGTGCCAGCTCACCAGGGGGGGCCAACGTCCTGACTTTC.

The V call is TRBV20-1, the J call TRBJ2-1; D unclear. Germline CDR1 reads DFQATT; CDR2 reads SNEGSKA (reference sequence). V was pared by 0 bases and J by 12 bases, with 24 bases between. The CDR3 consists of 16 residues. The CDR3 sequence: CSARDPHGPDILRQFF. The CDR3 bases are TGCAGTGCTAGAGACCCCCATGGACCTGACATATTACGGCAGTTCTTC.

This clonotype was seen a few times. The junction and the germline gene differ at one end; a read error may be behind it. The chain couples TRBV7-9 to TRBJ2-1; 10 bases match TRBD2. The CDR3 spans 14 residues. CDR1 and CDR2 (germline): SEHNR, FQNEAQ (reference sequence). The CDR3 sequence is CTSSWTSGYNEQFF. The CDR3 nucleotides read TGTACCAGCAGCTGGACTAGCGGTTACAATGAGCAGTTCTTC.

The V call is TRBV28, the J call TRBJ2-4; D possibly matches TRBD1 or TRBD2 (5 bases each). Trimming took off 10 bases at V and 1 base at J, with 17 bases between the two ends. The CDR3 is 15 amino acids. Germline V gene lookup returns CDR1 MDHEN and CDR2 SYDVKM. The CDR3 reads CAIEQGTGAKNIQYF. The CDR3 DNA reads as TGTGCCATCGAACAAGGGACGGGGGCCAAAAACATTCAGTACTTC.

This clonotype was observed at least ten times. The chain uses TRBV25-1 and TRBJ1-3; D unresolved. Trimming took 3 bases from V and 0 from J, leaving 9 bases between them. The CDR3 is 15 amino acids. The germline gives CDR1 MGHDK, CDR2 SYGVNS. The CDR3 DNA follows: TGTGCCAGCAGTGACGGTCTGCTCTCTGGAAACACCATATATTTT. Translating it yields CASSDGLLSGNTIYF.

In this sample, this clonotype turned up a few times. The gene calls are TRBV11-2 and TRBJ2-3; 8 bases align to TRBD1. Looked up from germline, CDR1 is SGHAT and CDR2 is FQNNGV. V lost 5 bases to trimming and J lost 1 base; unmatched junction nucleotides: 11. The CDR3 totals 17 residues. DNA for the CDR3: TGTGCCAGCAGCCAAGACAGGGGCGAGGGTGGCACAGATACGCAGTATTTT. Translated, it gives CASSQDRGEGGTDTQYF.

The chain uses TRBV20-1 and TRBJ2-4, with TRBD2 identical over 9 bases. Germline-derived CDR1 and CDR2 are DFQATT and SNEGSKA (reference sequence). The J segment lost 10 bases and the V segment lost 3 bases, leaving 13 bases of the junction unmatched. This CDR3 is built from 15 residues. The CDR3: CSASGLAPVTGIQYF. The DNA for the CDR3 is TGCAGTGCTAGCGGACTAGCGCCAGTCACGGGAATTCAGTACTTC.

This clonotype has at least ten counts. V is TRBV28 and J is TRBJ2-7; TRBD2 matches at 11 bases. The CDR3 has 15 amino acids. CDR1 is MDHEN and CDR2 is SYDVKM in the germline V gene. With V trimmed by 6 bases and J by 2 bases, 6 bases remained unmatched. The chain's CDR3 is CASRLGTSGTYEQYF. The CDR3 nucleotides are TGTGCCAGCAGGCTCGGGACTAGCGGAACCTACGAGCAGTACTTC. The full variable domain, its missing parts supplied by reference TRBV28 and TRBJ2-7, is DVKVTQSSRYLVKRTGEKVFLECVQDMDHENMFWYRQDPGLGLRLIYFSYDVKMKEKGDIPEGYSVSREKKERFSLILESASTNQTSMYLCASRLGTSGTYEQYFGPGTRLTVT.

The chain is built from TRBV2 and TRBJ2-7; D not certain. The CDR3 length is 14 residues. The V gene's germline CDR1 is SNHLY and CDR2 FYNNEI. Trimming removed 6 bases at V and 3 bases at J, with 15 bases between. Here the CDR3 DNA reads TGTGCCAGCAGCCAAGAGTTACGGGTCTACGAGCAGTACTTC. Protein product: CASSQELRVYEQYF.

There are a few counts of this clonotype. The chain links TRBV15 to TRBJ2-2, with TRBD1 identical over 7 bases. The CDR3 sequence is 17 residues long. Germline lookup yields CDR1 LNHNV and CDR2 YYDKDF (reference sequence). After removal of 2 bases from V and 1 base from J, the junction contained 7 bases not matched to a gene. The CDR3 loop is CATSRLLYRGNTGELFF. DNA of the CDR3: TGTGCCACCAGCAGACTCCTTTACAGGGGGAACACCGGGGAGCTGTTTTTT.

This clonotype was observed at least ten times. This chain links TRBV28 with TRBJ1-2, with a weak D call TRBD1 (5 bases). The CDR3 contains 15 residues. Germline assignment: CDR1 MDHEN and CDR2 SYDVKM. The V end was cut by 4 bases, the J end by 3 bases, with 15 bases between. CDR3 amino acids: CASSSGAARYYGYTF. The CDR3 DNA reads TGTGCCAGCAGTTCCGGGGCCGCCAGATACTATGGCTACACCTTC.

This clonotype came up many times. The CDR3 reads CASSLKVGTGNTIYF. The CDR3 region has the DNA TGTGCCAGCAGCCTGAAGGTCGGGACAGGAAACACCATATATTTT. The chain couples TRBV12-3 or TRBV12-4 to TRBJ1-3; D is perhaps TRBD1 (6 bases). The CDR3 spans 15 residues. V lost 6 bases, J lost 4 bases, and 16 bases lay in between.